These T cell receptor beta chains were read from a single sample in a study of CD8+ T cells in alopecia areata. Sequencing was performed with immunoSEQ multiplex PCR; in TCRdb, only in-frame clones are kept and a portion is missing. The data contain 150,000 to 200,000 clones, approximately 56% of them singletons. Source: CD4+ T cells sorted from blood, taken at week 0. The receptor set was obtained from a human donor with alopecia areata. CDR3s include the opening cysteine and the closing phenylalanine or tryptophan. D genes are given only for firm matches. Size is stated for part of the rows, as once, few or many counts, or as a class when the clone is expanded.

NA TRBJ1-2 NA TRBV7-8 TGTGCCAGCAGCTTAGCATACAGGGACTATGGCTACACCTTC CASSLAYRDYGYTF
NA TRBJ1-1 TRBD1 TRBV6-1 TGTGCCAGCAGTGTGAATTACAGGGGGGCTGAAGCTTTCTTT CASSVNYRGAEAFF
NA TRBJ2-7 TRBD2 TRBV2 TGTGCCAGCAGTGCATTAGCGGGGGCCGCCTACGAGCAGTACTTC CASSALAGAAYEQYF
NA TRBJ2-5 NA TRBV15 TGTGCCACCAGGGACTTGGGAGTGGGGCCGGAGACCCAGTACTTC CATRDLGVGPETQYF
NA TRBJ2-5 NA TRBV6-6 TGTGCCAGCAGTTACTCGCTCGGAGGAGAGACCCAGTACTTC CASSYSLGGETQYF
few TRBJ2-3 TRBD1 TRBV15 TGTGCCACCAGCAGAGGGGGACAGGGGTCCGATACGCAGTATTTT CATSRGGQGSDTQYF
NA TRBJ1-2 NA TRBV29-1 TGCAGCGTTGATACAGTCCCCTATGGCTACACCTTC CSVDTVPYGYTF
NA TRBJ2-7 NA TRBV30 TGTGCCTGGAGTGTAGGGGGGGCGTTCTACGAGCAGTACTTC CAWSVGGAFYEQYF
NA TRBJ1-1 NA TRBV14 TGTGCCAGCAGCCTAACGGGGGGAGAGAACACTGAAGCTTTCTTT CASSLTGGENTEAFF
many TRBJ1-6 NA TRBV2 TGTGCCAGCAGTGATTCGACAGGTGCTGGGGTCGATTCACCCCTCCACTTT CASSDSTGAGVDSPLHF
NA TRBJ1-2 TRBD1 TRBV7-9 TGTGCCAGCACCGACCGGATGACAGGGGGCACCTATGGCTACACCTTC CASTDRMTGGTYGYTF
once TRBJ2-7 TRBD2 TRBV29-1 TGCAGCGCTCGACTAGCGGGGGCGGGCGAGCAGTACTTC CSARLAGAGEQYF
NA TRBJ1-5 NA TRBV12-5 TGTGCTAGTGGTTTGGTACTAGGGGGATATAGCAATCAGCCCCAGCATTTT CASGLVLGGYSNQPQHF
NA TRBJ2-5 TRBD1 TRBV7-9 TGTGCCAGCAGCCTCGGGACAGTTCAAGAGACCCAGTACTTC CASSLGTVQETQYF
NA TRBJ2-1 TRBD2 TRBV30 TGTGCCTGGAGTGTAAGGCCTAGCGGGGATTTCTTCAATGAGCAGTTCTTC CAWSVRPSGDFFNEQFF
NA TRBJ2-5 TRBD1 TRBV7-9 TGTGCCAGCAGCCCCGGGACAGCCCTACAAGAGACCCAGTACTTC CASSPGTALQETQYF
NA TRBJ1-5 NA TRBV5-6 TGTGCCAGCAGCTTGGCCGGACGGTCCCAGCATTTT CASSLAGRSQHF
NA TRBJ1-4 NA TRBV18 TGTGCCAGCTCACCGACGGCTCCTAATGAAAAACTGTTTTTT CASSPTAPNEKLFF
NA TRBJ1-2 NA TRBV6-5 TGTGCCAGCAGTTACTCGGGCACAAACTATGGCTACACCTTC CASSYSGTNYGYTF
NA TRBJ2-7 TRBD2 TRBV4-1 TGCGCCAGCAGCCAACGGGACTACGAGGGCTACGAGCAGTACTTC CASSQRDYEGYEQYF
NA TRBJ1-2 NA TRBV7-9 TGTGCCAGCAGCTTACCAGGAAGCCTATATGGCTACACCTTC CASSLPGSLYGYTF
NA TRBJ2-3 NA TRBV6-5 TGTGCCAGCAGTTACGGGTCTCTGGGGACAGATACGCAGTATTTT CASSYGSLGTDTQYF
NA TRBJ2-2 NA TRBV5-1 TGCGCCAGCAGCTTGAGGACCAACACCGGGGAGCTGTTTTTT CASSLRTNTGELFF
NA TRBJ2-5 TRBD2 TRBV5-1 TGCGCCAGCAGTCAGCAAGCGGGGGGGCAAGAGACCCAGTACTTC CASSQQAGGQETQYF
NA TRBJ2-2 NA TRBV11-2 TGTGCCAGCAGCCAGATGGCGGACGCCGGGGAGCTGTTTTTT CASSQMADAGELFF
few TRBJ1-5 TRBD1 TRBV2 TGTGCCAGCAGGGGACAGGCATATAGCAATCAGCCCCAGCATTTT CASRGQAYSNQPQHF
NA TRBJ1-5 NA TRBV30 TGTGCCTGGGCGGGGTCGGGCAATCAGCCCCAGCATTTT CAWAGSGNQPQHF
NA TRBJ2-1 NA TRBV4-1 TGCGCCAGCAGCCAAGTGACAACCTCCTACAATGAGCAGTTCTTC CASSQVTTSYNEQFF
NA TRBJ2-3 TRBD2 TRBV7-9 TGTGCCAGCAGCTTAGCGCTAAGAAGCGGGGGAACAGATACGCAGTATTTT CASSLALRSGGTDTQYF
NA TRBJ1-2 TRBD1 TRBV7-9 TGTGCCAGCAGCCAAAGTCCCGGGACAGGGGACTATGGCTACACCTTC CASSQSPGTGDYGYTF
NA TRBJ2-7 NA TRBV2 TGTGCCAGCAGTGAATTTCTCGGGTCGACAGGCGGATCCTACGAGCAGTACTTC CASSEFLGSTGGSYEQYF
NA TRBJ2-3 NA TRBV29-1 TGCAGCGGATGGACAGATACGCAGTATTTT CSGWTDTQYF
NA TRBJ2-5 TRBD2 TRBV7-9 TGTGCCAGCAGCTTATACGGGACTAGCAACTTC CASSLYGTSNF
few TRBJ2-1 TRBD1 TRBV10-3 TGTGCCATCAGTCGGGGACAGAATTACAATGAGCAGTTCTTC CAISRGQNYNEQFF
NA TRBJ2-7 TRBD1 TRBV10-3 TGTGCCATCAGGACAGGGGGGAACGAGCAGTACTTC CAIRTGGNEQYF
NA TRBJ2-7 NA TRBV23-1 TGCGCCAGCAGTCAATCGACAGGCAACCCCCCCCCTTATTGGCAGTACTTC CASSQSTGNPPPYWQYF
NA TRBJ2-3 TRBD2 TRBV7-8 TGTGCCAGCAGCCCCTCGGGGCGGGGGGGCCGATCCACAGATACGCAGTATTTT CASSPSGRGGRSTDTQYF
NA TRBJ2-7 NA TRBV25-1 TGTGCCAGCACCGGACAGAACTACGAGCAGTACTTC CASTGQNYEQYF
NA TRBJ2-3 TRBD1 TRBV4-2 TGTGCCAGCAGCCAAGGGGACAGGGACACAGATACGCAGTATTTT CASSQGDRDTDTQYF
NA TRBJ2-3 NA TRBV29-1 TGCAGCGTTGGATCGGTGGATACGCAGTATTTT CSVGSVDTQYF
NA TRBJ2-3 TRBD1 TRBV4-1 TGCGCCAGCAGCCACCCAGACAGGGCAGATACGCAGTATTTT CASSHPDRADTQYF
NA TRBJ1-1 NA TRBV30 TGTGCCTGGAGGGAACAGAGGTACACTGAAGCTTTCTTT CAWREQRYTEAFF
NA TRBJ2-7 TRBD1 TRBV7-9 TGTGCCAGCAGCTTTGGACAGGGCATCTCCTACGAGCAGTACTTC CASSFGQGISYEQYF
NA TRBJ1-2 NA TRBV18 TGTGCCAGCTCACCAATGGGGGACCTTGGTGGCTACACCTTC CASSPMGDLGGYTF
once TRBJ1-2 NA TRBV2 TGTGCCAGCACCGGGGGGTACAACTATGGCTACACCTTC CASTGGYNYGYTF
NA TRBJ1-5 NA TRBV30 TGTGCCTGGAGTAGAGGACGCCGGAGAGGCAATCAGCCCCAGCATTTT CAWSRGRRRGNQPQHF
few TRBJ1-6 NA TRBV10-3 TGTGCCTCCGGGAACAGAAATTCACCCCTCCACTTT CASGNRNSPLHF
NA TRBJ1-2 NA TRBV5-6 TGTGCCAGCAGCTCCAACGTCGGGGGCTACACCTTC CASSSNVGGYTF
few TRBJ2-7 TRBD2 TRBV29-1 TGCAGCGTTGTAACGGCTAGCGGCTACGAGCAGTACTTC CSVVTASGYEQYF
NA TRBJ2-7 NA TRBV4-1 TGCGCCAGCAGCCAAGGCCGGGGCGGATCCTACGAGCAGTACTTC CASSQGRGGSYEQYF
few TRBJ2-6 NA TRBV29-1 TGCAGCGTTGAAGCGGGGGCCAACGTCCTGACTTTC CSVEAGANVLTF
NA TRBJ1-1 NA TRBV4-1 TGCGCCAGCAGCCAAGATAGGGAAGAAGCTTTCTTT CASSQDREEAFF
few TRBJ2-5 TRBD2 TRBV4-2 TGTGCCAGCAGCCGGGCTAGCGGACAAGAGACCCAGTACTTC CASSRASGQETQYF
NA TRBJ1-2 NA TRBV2 TGTGCCAGCAGCGGCCTCTCCCGTCGGAACTATGGCTACACCTTC CASSGLSRRNYGYTF
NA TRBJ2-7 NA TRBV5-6 TGTGCCAGCAGCTTCGGCAGATCCTACGAGCAGTACTTC CASSFGRSYEQYF